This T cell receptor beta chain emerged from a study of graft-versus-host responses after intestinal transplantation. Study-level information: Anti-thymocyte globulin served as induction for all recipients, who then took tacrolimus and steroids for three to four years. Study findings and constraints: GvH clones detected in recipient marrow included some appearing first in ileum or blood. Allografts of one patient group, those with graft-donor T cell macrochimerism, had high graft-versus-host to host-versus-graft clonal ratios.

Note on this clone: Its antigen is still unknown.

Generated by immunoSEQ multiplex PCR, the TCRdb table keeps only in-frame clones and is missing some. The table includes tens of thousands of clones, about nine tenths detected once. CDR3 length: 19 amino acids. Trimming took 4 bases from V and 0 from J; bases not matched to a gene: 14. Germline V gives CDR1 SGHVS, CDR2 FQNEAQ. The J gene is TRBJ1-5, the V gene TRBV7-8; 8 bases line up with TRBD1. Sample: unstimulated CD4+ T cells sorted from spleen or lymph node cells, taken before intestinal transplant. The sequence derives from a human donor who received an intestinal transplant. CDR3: CASSWDVDRAKYSNQPQHF. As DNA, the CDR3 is TGTGCCAGCAGCTGGGACGTGGACAGGGCCAAATATAGCAATCAGCCCCAGCATTTT.